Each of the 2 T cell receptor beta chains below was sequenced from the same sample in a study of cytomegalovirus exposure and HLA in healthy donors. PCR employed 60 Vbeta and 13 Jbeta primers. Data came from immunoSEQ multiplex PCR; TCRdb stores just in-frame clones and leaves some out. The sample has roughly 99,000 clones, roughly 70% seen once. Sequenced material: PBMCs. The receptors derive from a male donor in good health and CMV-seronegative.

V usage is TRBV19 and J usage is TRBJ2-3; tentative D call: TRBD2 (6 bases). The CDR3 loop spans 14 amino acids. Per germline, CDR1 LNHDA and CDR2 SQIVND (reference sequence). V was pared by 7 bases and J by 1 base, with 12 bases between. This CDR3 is CASMPGARTDTQYF. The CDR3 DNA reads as TGTGCCAGTATGCCGGGAGCACGCACAGATACGCAGTATTTT. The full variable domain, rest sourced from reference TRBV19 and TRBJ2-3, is DGGITQSPKYLFRKEGQNVTLSCEQNLNHDAMYWYRQDPGQGLRLIYYSQIVNDFQKGDIAEGYSVSREKKESFPLTVTSAQKNPTAFYLCASMPGARTDTQYFGPGTRLTVL.

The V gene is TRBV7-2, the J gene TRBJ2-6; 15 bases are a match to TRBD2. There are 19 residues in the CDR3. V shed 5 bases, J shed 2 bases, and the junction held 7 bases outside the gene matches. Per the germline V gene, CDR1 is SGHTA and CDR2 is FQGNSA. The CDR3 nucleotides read TGTGCCAGCAGCCCGGGACTAGCGGGAGGTGGTGCTGGGGCCAACGTCCTGACTTTC. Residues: CASSPGLAGGGAGANVLTF.